This T cell receptor (beta chain) emerged from a study of T cells in Graves' hyperthyroidism and ophthalmopathy. The germline CDR1 and CDR2 sequences are SNHLY and FYNNEI. The CDR3 has 15 residues. The V and J ends lost 8 bases and 4 bases, in that order; junction bases with no gene match: 5. Authors of the study amplified TCR beta CDR3 regions from RNA transcripts. HTBI primers were employed in a first-round RT-PCR of the TCR CDR3. Using its own MiXCR run on the multiplex PCR reads, TCRdb lists one record per CDR3 protein. In the table there are some 360,000 distinct CDR3 sequences, about 14% of which are singletons. This clonotype has a count of ten or more. A lack of ophthalmopathy progression within 18 months defined stable Graves' hyperthyroidism. These patients, aged 18 to 65, had recently diagnosed hyperthyroidism lasting under 2 months. Uncontrolled infection, other autoimmune disease, pregnancy or lactation led to exclusion. Fresh peripheral blood, 10 ml, yielded the PBMCs.

The sequencing sample was made of blood. The genes are TRBV2 and TRBJ2-3; TRBD2 aligns across 14 bases. The clonotype originates from a woman aged 55-69 years with Graves' hyperthyroidism. CDR3 protein: CASGTSGSVSDTQYF. The CDR3 nucleotides read TGTGCCAGCGGGACTAGCGGGAGTGTTTCAGATACGCAGTATTTT. Drawing the rest from reference TRBV2 and TRBJ2-3, the complete variable domain is EPEVTQTPSHQVTQMGQEVILRCVPISNHLYFYWYRQILGQKVEFLVSFYNNEISEKSEIFDDQFSVERPDGSNFTLKIRSTKLEDSAMYFCASGTSGSVSDTQYFGPGTRLTVL.